This T cell receptor (beta chain) was captured by sequencing in a study of blood T cell repertoires in COVID-19. At the level of the study: Sample material is recorded as cDNA or gDNA derived from T cells, B-cell-depleted T cells, or PBMCs.

Germline-derived CDR1 and CDR2 are SGDLS and YYNGEE. The germline V and J ends were trimmed by 4 bases and 0 bases, with 13 bases remaining between them. The CDR3 is made up of 15 amino acids. The method was immunoSEQ multiplex PCR; TCRdb's version includes in-frame clones alone and lacks a portion of them. The table shows about 480,000 clones, with 88% occurring only once. Sequenced: PBMCs or T cells enriched from blood (not recorded which). This TCR derives from a woman aged 60 to 75 who had recovered from COVID-19. This rearrangement joins TRBV9 to TRBJ1-2; D is ambiguous. CDR3 bases: TGTGCCAGCAGCCCCCGGGGTCCCGCTAACTATGGCTACACCTTC. As protein: CASSPRGPANYGYTF.